This record concerns one T cell receptor beta chain sequence. These data belong to a study of blood T cell repertoires in COVID-19. The assay was immunoSEQ multiplex PCR, and TCRdb's table has in-frame clones only and misses some. The data show over 90,000 clones, about nine tenths seen once. V lost 5 bases, J lost 1 base, and 5 bases stayed unmatched. Per germline, CDR1 SGHTA and CDR2 FQGNSA. This CDR3 contains 15 residues. The receptor was isolated from a woman aged 45-60 years with COVID-19, enrolled during active disease. The sample consisted of peripheral blood. The V and J genes are TRBV7-2 and TRBJ1-1, with 9 bases lining up with TRBD1. The CDR3 region is CASSQRQGGNTEAFF. CDR3 nucleotides: TGTGCCAGCAGCCAACGACAGGGGGGGAACACTGAAGCTTTCTTT.